The clone carrying this T cell receptor (beta chain) was seen more than once but under ten times. Its antigen is as yet unknown. CDR3 size: 12 residues. With 3 bases removed from V and 5 bases from J, the gap between germline ends came to 4 bases. Germline-derived CDR1 and CDR2 are MNHNY and SVGAGI (reference sequence). General study results and limits: The TCR gene usage of tumor memory CD4+ T cells clustered together with blood and lymph node memory CD4+ cells and with lymph node naive CD4+ cells. Greatest tumor Treg TCR overlap was with tumor naive CD4+ cells.

Constant-region reverse primers amplified full-length variable regions, followed by semi-nested Nested Universal Primer A PCR. TCRdb recomputed calls from the 5' RACE reads with MiXCR, one row per CDR3 protein. The sample lists approximately 53,000 distinct CDR3 sequences, 28% seen once, with 3.2% in the top ten. The receptor was derived from a female donor with breast cancer. The sample taken for sequencing was tumor-infiltrating memory CD4+ T cells sorted from the breast tumor. Subset noted: memory CD4+ T cells, CD4+CD45RO+CD25-. The chain is built from TRBV6-6 and TRBJ2-2; D uncertain. The DNA for the CDR3 is TGTGCCAGCAGTTATAAGACCGGGGAGCTGTTTTTT. Amino acids: CASSYKTGELFF.